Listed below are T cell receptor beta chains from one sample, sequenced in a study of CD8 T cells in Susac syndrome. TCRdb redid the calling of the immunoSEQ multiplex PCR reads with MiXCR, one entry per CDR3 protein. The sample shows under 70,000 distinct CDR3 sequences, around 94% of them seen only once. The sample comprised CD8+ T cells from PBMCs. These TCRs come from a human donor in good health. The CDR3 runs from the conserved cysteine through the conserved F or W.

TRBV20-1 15 CSARGYITLRYGYTF
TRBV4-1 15 CASSYGQGNSYEQYF
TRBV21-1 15 CASSVTGGHSDTQYF
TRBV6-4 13 CASSDGQNNEQFF
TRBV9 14 CASSVDRRDSPLHF
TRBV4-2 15 CASSQVSGGGQPQHF
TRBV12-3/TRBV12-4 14 CASSVGTGAYEQYF
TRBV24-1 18 CATSEKACRSPLNTEAFF
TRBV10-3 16 CAISGVDRGSWYEQYF
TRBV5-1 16 CASSLASAGELETQYF
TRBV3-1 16 CASSQERAWGQETQYF
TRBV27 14 CASSPLDSTDTQYF
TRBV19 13 CASGTTFQETQYF
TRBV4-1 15 CASTGQAATNEKLFF
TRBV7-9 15 CASSLEVQGIDGYTF
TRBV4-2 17 CASSQPFSLGLAGELFF
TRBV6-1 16 CASSFGTGVGNTEAFF
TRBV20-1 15 CSAHPRDLAKNIQYF
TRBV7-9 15 CASSVSGGEDYEQYF
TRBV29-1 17 CSVEGWSGTSGDYEQFF
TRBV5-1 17 CASSLAGRGDWATEAFF
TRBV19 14 CASSRRTFYQPQHF
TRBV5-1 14 CASSLTGAGGEAFF
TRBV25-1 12 CASSEYQETQYF
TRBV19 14 CASQVRWSDQPQHF
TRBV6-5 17 CASSYGVASGGENEQFF
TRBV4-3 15 CASSQGVDRGQGYTF
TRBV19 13 CASSIGHFYGYTF
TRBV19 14 CASSPRTGIYEQYF
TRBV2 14 CASRRRGDRETQYF
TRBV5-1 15 CASSLLRDRGNEQFF
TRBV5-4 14 CASSLDMYSYEQYF
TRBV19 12 CASGPMNTEAFF
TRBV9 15 CASSPRGQPVGELFF
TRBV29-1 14 CSVEARGHYNEQFF
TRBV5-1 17 CASSLRGGDRGFGEQFF
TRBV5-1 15 CASSTGQFPNYGYTF
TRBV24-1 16 CATSDTPGVGRNIQYF
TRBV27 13 CASSTGAQGKLFF
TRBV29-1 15 CSVYDRDDSGNTIYF
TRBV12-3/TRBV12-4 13 CASSLTSYNEQFF